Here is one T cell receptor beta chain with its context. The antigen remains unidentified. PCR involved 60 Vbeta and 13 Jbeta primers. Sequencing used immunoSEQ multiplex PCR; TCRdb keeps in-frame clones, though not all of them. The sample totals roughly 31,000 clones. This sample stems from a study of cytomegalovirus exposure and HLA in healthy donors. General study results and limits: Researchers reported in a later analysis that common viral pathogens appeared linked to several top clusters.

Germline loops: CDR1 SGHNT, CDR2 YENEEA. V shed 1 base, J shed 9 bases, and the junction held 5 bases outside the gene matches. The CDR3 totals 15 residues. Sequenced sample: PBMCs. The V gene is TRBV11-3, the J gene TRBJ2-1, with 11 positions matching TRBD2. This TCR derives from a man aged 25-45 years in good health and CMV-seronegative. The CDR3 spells CASSLGSGGASEQFF. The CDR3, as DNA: TGTGCCAGCAGCTTAGGTAGCGGGGGGGCGTCTGAGCAGTTCTTC.